This T cell receptor beta chain came from a study of cytomegalovirus exposure and HLA in healthy donors. Study information: HLA-typed donors contributed some 83 million unique TCRs, which were held in an early data release. The study, taken as a whole, reports: Most of the CMV-associated TCR beta chains (in a later analysis) appeared to be HLA-restricted. Reports showed the classifier diagnosing cytomegalovirus status with high specificity and sensitivity. Another analysis was done later, and it associated 15,000 or so TCR beta sequences with HLA alleles at 0.05 false discovery rate.

It was with 60 Vbeta and 13 Jbeta primers that the PCR ran. TCRdb's copy holds only in-frame clones and misses some; the assay was immunoSEQ multiplex PCR. Of about 150,000 clones listed, around four fifths are singletons. Germline V CDR1 and CDR2: SNHLY, FYNNEI. This CDR3 spans 14 amino acids. With 2 bases removed from V and 5 bases from J, the gap between germline ends came to 12 bases. Comments on this clone: Its antigen remains unidentified.

This chain uses TRBV2 with TRBJ1-1; unclear D gene. Sequencing input: PBMCs. This clonotype was sampled from a woman aged 25 to 45 in good health and CMV-seronegative. CDR3 region: CASSEYNSLTEAFF. The CDR3 DNA is TGTGCCAGCAGTGAATATAACAGCTTAACTGAAGCTTTCTTT. Combining the CDR3 with reference TRBV2 and TRBJ1-1 gives the whole variable domain EPEVTQTPSHQVTQMGQEVILRCVPISNHLYFYWYRQILGQKVEFLVSFYNNEISEKSEIFDDQFSVERPDGSNFTLKIRSTKLEDSAMYFCASSEYNSLTEAFFGQGTRLTVV.